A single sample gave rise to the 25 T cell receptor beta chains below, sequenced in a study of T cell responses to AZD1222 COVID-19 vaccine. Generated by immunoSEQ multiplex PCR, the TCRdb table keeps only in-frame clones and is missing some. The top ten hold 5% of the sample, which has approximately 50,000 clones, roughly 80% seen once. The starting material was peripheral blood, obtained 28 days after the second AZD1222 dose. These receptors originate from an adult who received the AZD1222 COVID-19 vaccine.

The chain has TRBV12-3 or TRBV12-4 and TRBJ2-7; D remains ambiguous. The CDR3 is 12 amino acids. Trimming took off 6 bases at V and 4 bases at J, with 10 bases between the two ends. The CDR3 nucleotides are TGTGCCAGCAGCCAAAAGCGTTACGAGCAGTACTTC. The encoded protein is CASSQKRYEQYF.

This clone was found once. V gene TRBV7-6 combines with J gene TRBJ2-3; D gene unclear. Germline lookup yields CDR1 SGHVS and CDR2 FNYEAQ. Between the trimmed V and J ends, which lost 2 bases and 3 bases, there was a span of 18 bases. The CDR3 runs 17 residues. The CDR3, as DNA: TGTGCCAGCAGCTTAATTCCCCCTTTGGGCAGGACAGATACGCAGTATTTT. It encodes CASSLIPPLGRTDTQYF.

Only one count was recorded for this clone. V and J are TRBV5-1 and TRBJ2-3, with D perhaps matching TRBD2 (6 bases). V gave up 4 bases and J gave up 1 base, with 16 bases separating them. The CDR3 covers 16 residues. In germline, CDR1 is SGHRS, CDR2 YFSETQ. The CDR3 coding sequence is TGCGCCAGCAGCCGTCTTGGGGGAGGTGGCACAGATACGCAGTATTTT. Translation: CASSRLGGGGTDTQYF.

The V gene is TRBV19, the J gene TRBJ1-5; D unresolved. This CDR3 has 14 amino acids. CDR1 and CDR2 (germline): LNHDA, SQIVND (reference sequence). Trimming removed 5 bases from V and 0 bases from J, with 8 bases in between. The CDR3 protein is CASSGQASNQPQHF. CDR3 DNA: TGTGCCAGTAGTGGGCAGGCTAGCAATCAGCCCCAGCATTTT.

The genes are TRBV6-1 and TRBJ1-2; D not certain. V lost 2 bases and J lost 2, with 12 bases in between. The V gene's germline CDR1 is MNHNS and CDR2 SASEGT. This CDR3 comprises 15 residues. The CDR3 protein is CASSEPGAVNYGYTF. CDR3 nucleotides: TGTGCCAGCAGTGAACCTGGTGCGGTGAACTATGGCTACACCTTC.

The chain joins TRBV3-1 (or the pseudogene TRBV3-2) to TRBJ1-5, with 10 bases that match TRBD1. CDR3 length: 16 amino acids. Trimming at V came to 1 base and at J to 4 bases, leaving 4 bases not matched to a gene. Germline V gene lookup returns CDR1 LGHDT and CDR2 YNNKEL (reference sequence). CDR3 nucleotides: TGTGCCAGCAGCCAAGGGGACAGGGGCTTAAATCAGCCCCAGCATTTT. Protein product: CASSQGDRGLNQPQHF.

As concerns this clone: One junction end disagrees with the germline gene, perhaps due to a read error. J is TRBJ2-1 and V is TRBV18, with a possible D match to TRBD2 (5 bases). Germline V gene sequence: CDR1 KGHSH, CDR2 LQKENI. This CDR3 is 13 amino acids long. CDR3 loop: CASSPPSRAPFVF. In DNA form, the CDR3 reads TGTGCCAGCTCACCACCATCGCGGGCCCCCTTCGTCTTC.

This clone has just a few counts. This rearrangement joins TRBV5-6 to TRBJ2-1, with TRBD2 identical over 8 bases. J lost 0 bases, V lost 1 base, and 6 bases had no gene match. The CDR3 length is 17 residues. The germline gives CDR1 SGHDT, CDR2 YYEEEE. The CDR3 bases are TGTGCCAGCAGCTTGATTAGGGCGGGAGGCTCCTACAATGAGCAGTTCTTC. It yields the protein CASSLIRAGGSYNEQFF.

CDR3 sequence (DNA): TGTGCCAGCTCACCAAATACAGGGAAGGGAGAAAAACTGTTTTTT. This sequence encodes CASSPNTGKGEKLFF. This sequence joins TRBV18 and TRBJ1-4, with TRBD1 as a possible D gene (6 bases). The CDR3 extends over 15 amino acids. V lost 2 bases and J 8 bases, leaving 15 bases between the germline ends. CDR1 is KGHSH, CDR2 LQKENI, per germline. Looking up the rest from reference TRBV18 and TRBJ1-4 gives the full variable domain: NAGVMQNPRHLVRRRGQEARLRCSPMKGHSHVYWYRQLPEEGLKFMVYLQKENIIDESGMPKERFSAEFPKEGPSILRIQQVVRGDSAAYFCASSPNTGKGEKLFFGSGTQLSVL.

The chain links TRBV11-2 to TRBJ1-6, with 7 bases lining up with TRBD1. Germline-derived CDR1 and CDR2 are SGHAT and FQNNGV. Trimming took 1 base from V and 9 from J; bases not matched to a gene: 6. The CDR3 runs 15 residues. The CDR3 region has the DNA TGTGCCAGCAGCTTAGCAACAGGGGCCTCTTCACCCCTCCACTTT. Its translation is CASSLATGASSPLHF.

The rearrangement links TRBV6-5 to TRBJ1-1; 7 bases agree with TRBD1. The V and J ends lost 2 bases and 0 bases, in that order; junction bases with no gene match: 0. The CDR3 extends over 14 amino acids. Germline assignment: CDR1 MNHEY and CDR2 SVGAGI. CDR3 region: CASSYGQVNTEAFF. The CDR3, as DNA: TGTGCCAGCAGTTACGGACAGGTGAACACTGAAGCTTTCTTT.

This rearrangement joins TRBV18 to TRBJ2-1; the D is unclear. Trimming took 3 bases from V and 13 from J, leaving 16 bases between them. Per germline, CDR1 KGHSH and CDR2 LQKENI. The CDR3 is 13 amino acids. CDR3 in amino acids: CASSPLKTPAQFF. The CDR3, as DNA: TGTGCCAGCTCACCCCTAAAGACCCCTGCCCAGTTCTTC.

The CDR3 nucleotides read TGCGCCAGCAGCACAGGACAGAAGGAGGATGGCTACACCTTC. Residues: CASSTGQKEDGYTF. The chain links TRBV5-1 to TRBJ1-2; D perhaps matches TRBD1 (6 bases). Germline assignment: CDR1 SGHRS and CDR2 YFSETQ. Trimming pared 4 bases from V and 6 bases from J, leaving 16 bases between. The CDR3 extends over 14 amino acids.

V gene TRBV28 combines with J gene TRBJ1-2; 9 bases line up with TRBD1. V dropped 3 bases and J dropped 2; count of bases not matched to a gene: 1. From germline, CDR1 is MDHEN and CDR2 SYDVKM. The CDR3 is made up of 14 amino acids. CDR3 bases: TGTGCCAGCAGTTTTACAGGGGGCAACTATGGCTACACCTTC. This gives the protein CASSFTGGNYGYTF.

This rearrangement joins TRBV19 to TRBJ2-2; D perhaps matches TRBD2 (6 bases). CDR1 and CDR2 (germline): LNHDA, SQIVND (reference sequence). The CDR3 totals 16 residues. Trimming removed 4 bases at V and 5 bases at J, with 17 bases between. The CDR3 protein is CASSTRGAVVTGELFF. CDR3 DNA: TGTGCCAGTAGTACCCGCGGGGCGGTTGTTACCGGGGAGCTGTTTTTT.

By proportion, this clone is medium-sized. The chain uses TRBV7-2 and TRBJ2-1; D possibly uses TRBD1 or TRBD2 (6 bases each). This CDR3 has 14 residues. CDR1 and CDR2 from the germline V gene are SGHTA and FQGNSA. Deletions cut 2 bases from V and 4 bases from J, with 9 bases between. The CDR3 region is CASSLRGEYNEQFF. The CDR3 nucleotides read TGTGCCAGCAGCTTAAGGGGGGAGTACAATGAGCAGTTCTTC. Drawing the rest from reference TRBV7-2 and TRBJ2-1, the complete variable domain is GAGVSQSPSNKVTEKGKDVELRCDPISGHTALYWYRQSLGQGLEFLIYFQGNSAPDKSGLPSDRFSAERTGGSVSTLTIQRTQQEDSAVYLCASSLRGEYNEQFFGPGTRLTVL.

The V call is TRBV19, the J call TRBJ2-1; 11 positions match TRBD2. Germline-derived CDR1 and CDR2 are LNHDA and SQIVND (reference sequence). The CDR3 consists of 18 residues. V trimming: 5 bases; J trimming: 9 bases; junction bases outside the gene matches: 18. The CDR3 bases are TGTGCCAGTAGTCCCCAACCGTTAGCGGGAGGGTCTTTAGGTGAGCAGTTCTTC. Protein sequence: CASSPQPLAGGSLGEQFF.

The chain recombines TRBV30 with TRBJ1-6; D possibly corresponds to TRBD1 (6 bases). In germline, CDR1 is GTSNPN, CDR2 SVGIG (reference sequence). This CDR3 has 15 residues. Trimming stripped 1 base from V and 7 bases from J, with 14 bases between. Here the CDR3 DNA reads TGTGCCTGGAGTGCAACTCTACAGGGCAATTCACCCCTCCACTTT. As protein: CAWSATLQGNSPLHF.

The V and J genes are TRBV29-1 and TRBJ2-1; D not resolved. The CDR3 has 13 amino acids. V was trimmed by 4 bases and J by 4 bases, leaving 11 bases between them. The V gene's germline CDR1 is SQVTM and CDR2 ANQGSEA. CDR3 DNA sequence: TGCAGCGTTGTTGGGTCCCAGTACAATGAGCAGTTCTTC. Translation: CSVVGSQYNEQFF.

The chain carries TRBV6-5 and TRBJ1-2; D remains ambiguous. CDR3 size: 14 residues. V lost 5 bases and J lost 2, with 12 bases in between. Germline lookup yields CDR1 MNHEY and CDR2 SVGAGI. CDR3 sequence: CASSHNRINYGYTF. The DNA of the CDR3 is TGTGCCAGCAGTCATAACAGAATAAACTATGGCTACACCTTC.

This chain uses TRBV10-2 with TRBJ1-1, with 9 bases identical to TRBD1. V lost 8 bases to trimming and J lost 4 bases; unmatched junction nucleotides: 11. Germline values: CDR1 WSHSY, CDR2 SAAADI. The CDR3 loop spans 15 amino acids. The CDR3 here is CASGKAGQGSTEAFF. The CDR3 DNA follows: TGCGCCAGCGGCAAGGCGGGACAGGGTTCCACTGAAGCTTTCTTT.

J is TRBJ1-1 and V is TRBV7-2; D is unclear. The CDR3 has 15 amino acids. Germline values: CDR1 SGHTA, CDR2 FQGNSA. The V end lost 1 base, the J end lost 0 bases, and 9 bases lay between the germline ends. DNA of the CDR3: TGTGCCAGCAGCTTAGTGGTAGGCTTGAACACTGAAGCTTTCTTT. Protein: CASSLVVGLNTEAFF.

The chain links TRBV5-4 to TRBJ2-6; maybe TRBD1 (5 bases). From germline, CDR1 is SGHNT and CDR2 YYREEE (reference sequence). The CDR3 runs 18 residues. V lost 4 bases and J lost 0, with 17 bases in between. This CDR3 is CASSPIPDSFSGANVLTF. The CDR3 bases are TGTGCCAGCAGCCCCATCCCCGACAGTTTCTCTGGGGCCAACGTCCTGACTTTC.

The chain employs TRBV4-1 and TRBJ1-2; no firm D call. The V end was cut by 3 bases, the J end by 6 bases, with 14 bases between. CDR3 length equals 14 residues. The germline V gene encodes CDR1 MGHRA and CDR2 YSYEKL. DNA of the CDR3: TGCGCCAGCAGCCACCCCATATATGGGGATGGCTACACCTTC. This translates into CASSHPIYGDGYTF.

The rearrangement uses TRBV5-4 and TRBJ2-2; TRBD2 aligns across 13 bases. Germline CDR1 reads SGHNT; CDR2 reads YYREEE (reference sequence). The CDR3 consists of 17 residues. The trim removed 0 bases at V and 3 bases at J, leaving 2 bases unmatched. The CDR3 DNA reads TGTGCCAGCAGCTTGGGGACTAGCGGGGGTCACACCGGGGAGCTGTTTTTT. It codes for CASSLGTSGGHTGELFF.